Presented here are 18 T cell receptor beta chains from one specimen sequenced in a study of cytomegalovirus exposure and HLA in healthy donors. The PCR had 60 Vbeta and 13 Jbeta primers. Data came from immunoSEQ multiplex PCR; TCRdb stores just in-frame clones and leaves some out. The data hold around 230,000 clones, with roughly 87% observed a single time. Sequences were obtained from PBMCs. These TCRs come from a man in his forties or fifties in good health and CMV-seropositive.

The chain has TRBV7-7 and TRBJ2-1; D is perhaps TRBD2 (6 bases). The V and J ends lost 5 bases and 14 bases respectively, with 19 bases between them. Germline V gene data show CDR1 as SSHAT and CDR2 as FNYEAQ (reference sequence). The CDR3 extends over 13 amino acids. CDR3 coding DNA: TGTGCCAGCAGCCCGGACCGGGGAGGTGATAAGTTCTTC. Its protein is CASSPDRGGDKFF.

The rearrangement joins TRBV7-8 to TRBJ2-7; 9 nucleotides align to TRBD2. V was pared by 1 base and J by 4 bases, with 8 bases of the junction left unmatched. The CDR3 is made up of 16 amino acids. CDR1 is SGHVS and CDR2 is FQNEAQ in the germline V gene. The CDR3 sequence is CASSLVAGGLSYEQYV. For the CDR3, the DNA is TGTGCCAGCAGCTTAGTCGCGGGAGGGCTGAGTTACGAGCAGTACGTC.

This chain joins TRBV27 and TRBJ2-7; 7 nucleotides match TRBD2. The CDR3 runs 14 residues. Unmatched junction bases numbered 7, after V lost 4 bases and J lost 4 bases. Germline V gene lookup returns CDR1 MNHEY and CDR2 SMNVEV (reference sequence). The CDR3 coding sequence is TGTGCCAGCAGTTCCCTGACTAGCTGGTACGAGCAGTACTTC. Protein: CASSSLTSWYEQYF.

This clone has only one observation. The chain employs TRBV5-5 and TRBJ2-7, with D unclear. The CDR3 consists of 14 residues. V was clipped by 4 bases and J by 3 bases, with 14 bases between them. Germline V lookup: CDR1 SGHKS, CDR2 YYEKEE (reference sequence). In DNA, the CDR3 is TGTGCCAGCAGCCTTACCAACTTTGTCTACGAGCAGTACTTC. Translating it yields CASSLTNFVYEQYF.

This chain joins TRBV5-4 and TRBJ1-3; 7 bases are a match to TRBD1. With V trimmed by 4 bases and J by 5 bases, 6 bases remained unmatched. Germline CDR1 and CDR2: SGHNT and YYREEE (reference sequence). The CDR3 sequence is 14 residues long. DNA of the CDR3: TGTGCCAGCAGCCCCGGGACAGAGAGAAACACCATATATTTT. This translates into CASSPGTERNTIYF.

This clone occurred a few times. CDR3 loop: CASSFGGGQETQYF. CDR3 DNA: TGTGCCAGCAGTTTTGGGGGGGGCCAAGAGACCCAGTACTTC. V and J are TRBV27 and TRBJ2-5; TRBD2 agrees at 7 bases. V lost 3 bases and J lost 1; bases outside the gene matches: 2. This CDR3 is 14 amino acids long. Germline CDR1 and CDR2: MNHEY and SMNVEV (reference sequence).

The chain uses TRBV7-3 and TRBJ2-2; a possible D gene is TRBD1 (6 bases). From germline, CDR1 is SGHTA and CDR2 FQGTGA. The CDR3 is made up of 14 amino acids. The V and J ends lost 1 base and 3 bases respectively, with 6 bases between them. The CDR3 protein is CASSLNRDTGELFF. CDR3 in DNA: TGTGCCAGCAGCTTAAACAGGGACACCGGGGAGCTGTTTTTT.

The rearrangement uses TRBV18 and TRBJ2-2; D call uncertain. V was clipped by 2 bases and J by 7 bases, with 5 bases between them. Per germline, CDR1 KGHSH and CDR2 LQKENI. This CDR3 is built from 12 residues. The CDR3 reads CASSPSVGELFF. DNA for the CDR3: TGTGCCAGCTCACCATCGGTCGGGGAGCTGTTTTTT.

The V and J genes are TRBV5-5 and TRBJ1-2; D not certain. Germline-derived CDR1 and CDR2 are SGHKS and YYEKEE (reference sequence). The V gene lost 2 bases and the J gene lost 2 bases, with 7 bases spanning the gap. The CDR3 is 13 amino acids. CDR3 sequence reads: CASSLTENYGYTF. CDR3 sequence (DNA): TGTGCCAGCAGCTTAACCGAGAACTATGGCTACACCTTC.

The CDR3 nucleotides are TGCGCCAGCAGCAATAGGAGAAGAACCGGGGAGCTGTTTTTT. It specifies CASSNRRRTGELFF. The genes are TRBV5-1 and TRBJ2-2; D unresolved. The CDR3 length is 14 residues. Germline lookup yields CDR1 SGHRS and CDR2 YFSETQ. V was shortened by 4 bases and J by 5 bases, with 12 bases between the two germline ends.

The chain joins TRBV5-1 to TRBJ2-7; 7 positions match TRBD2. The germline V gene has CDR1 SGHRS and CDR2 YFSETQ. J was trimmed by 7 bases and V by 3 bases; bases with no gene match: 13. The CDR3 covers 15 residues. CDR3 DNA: TGCGCCAGCAGCTCAAAGAGGGAGGGCAGAAGGGAGCAGTACTTC. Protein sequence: CASSSKREGRREQYF.

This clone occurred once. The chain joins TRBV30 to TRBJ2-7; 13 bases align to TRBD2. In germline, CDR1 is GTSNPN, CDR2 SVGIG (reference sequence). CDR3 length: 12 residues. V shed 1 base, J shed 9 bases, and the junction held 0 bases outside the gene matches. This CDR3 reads CAWSGTSGRQYV. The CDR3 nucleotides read TGTGCCTGGAGTGGGACTAGCGGGAGGCAGTACGTC.

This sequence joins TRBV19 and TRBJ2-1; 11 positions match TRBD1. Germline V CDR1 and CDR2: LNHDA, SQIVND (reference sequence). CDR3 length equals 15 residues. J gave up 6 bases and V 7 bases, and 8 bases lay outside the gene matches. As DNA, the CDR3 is TGTGCCAGTAACAACCCGGGACAGGGGGTCAATGAGCAGTTCTTC. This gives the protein CASNNPGQGVNEQFF.

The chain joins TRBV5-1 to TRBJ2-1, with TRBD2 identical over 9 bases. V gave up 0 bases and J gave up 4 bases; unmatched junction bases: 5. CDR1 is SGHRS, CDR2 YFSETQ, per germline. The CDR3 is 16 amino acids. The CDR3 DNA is TGCGCCAGCAGCTTGGAGGCGGGAGGGGGTTACAATGAGCAGTTCTTC. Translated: CASSLEAGGGYNEQFF.

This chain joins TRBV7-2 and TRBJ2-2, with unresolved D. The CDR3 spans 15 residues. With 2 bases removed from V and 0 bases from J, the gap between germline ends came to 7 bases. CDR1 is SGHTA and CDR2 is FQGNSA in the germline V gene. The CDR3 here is CASSLIQSNTGELFF. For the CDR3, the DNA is TGTGCCAGCAGCTTAATTCAGTCGAACACCGGGGAGCTGTTTTTT.

DNA of the CDR3: TGTGCCAGCAGCCCAGACCGGGCCGGGGAGCTGTTTTTT. This sequence encodes CASSPDRAGELFF. The gene calls are TRBV27 and TRBJ2-2; D is ambiguous. The CDR3 loop spans 13 amino acids. Germline lookup yields CDR1 MNHEY and CDR2 SMNVEV (reference sequence). Between the trimmed V and J ends, which lost 6 bases and 6 bases, there was a span of 11 bases.

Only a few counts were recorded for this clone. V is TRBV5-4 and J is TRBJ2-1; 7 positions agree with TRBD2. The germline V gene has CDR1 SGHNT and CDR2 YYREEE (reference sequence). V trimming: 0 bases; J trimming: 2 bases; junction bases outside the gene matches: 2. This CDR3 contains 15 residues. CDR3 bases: TGTGCCAGCAGCTTGGGCGGGACTACCTACAATGAGCAGTTCTTC. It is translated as CASSLGGTTYNEQFF.

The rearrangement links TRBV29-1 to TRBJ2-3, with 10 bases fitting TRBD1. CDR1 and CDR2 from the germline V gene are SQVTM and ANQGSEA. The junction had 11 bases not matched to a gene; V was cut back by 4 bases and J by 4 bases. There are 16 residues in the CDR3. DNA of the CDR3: TGCAGCGTTGGAGGGATGACAGGGGGCATCTCAGATACGCAGTATTTT. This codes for CSVGGMTGGISDTQYF.